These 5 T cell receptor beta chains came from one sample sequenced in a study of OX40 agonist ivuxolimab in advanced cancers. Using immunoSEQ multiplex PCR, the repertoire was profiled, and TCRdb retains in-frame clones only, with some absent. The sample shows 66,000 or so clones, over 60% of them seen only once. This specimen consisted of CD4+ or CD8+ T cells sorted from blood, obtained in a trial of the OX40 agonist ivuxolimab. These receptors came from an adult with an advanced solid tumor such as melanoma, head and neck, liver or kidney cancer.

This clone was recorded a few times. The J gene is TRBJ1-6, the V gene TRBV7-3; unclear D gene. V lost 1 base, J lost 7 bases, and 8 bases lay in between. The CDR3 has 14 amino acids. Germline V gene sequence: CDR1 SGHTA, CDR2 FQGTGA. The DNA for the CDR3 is TGTGCCAGCAGCTTAAATCCACGAAATTCACCCCTCCACTTT. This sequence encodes CASSLNPRNSPLHF.

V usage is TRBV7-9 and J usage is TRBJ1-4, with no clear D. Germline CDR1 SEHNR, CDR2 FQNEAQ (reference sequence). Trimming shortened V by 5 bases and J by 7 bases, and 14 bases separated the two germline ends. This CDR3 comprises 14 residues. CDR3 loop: CASSPVRVSEKLFF. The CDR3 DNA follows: TGTGCCAGCAGCCCGGTAAGGGTTAGTGAAAAACTGTTTTTT.

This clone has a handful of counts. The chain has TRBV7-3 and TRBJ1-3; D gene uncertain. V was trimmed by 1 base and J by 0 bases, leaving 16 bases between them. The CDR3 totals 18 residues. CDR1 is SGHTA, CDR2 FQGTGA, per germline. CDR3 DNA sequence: TGTGCCAGCAGCTTAATCCTCCAACGGTGGCCCTCTGGAAACACCATATATTTT. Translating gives CASSLILQRWPSGNTIYF.

The CDR3 DNA reads TGTGCCAGCAGCTTAGCGACTAGCGGGAGGTATTATGAGCAGTACTTC. This encodes CASSLATSGRYYEQYF. The chain couples TRBV7-2 to TRBJ2-7; 13 bases are a match to TRBD2. Germline V CDR1 and CDR2: SGHTA, FQGNSA. Losses at the gene ends were 0 bases for V and 7 bases for J; bases not matched to a gene: 6. The CDR3 contains 16 residues.

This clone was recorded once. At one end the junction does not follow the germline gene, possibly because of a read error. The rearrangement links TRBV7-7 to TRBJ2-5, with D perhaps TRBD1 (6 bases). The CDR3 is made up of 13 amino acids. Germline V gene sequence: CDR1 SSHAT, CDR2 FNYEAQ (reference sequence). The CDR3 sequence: CASSGQFQETQYF. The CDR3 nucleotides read TGTGCTAGCAGTGGACAGTTCCAAGAGACCCAGTACTTC.